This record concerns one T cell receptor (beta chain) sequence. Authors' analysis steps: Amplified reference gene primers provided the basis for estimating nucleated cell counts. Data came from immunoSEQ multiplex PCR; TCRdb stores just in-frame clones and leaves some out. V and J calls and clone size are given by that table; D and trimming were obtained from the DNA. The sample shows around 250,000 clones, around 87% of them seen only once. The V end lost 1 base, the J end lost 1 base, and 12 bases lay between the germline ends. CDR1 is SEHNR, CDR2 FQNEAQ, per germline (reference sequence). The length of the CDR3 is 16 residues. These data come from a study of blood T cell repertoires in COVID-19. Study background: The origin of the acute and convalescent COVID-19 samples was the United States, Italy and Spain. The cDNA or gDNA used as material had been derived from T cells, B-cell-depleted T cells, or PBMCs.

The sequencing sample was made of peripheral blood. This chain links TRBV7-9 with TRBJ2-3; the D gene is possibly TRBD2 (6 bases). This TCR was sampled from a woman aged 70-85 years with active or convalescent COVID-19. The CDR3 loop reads CASSLDPAGRTDTQYF. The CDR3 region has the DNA TGTGCCAGCAGCTTAGACCCAGCGGGTCGCACAGATACGCAGTATTTT.